Detailed here is one TCR beta chain. Its antigen is currently unknown. The V end lost 1 base, the J end lost 6 bases, and 11 bases lay between the germline ends. The CDR3 contains 13 residues. The data originate from a study of T cell responses to AZD1222 COVID-19 vaccine. Findings of the study overall: Repertoire sampling was restricted to post-peak T cell response timepoints. Seropositive at baseline were only a handful of AZD1222 recipients. CD4 TCRs covered the whole spike, strongest at regions 160-218 and 743-854.

Some second doses came at about 4 weeks and others at about 12 weeks; these were pooled. The assay was immunoSEQ multiplex PCR, and TCRdb's table has in-frame clones only and misses some. The top ten hold about 8% of the sample, which has more than 75,000 clones, 80% to 95% seen once. The sequence was obtained from an adult who received the AZD1222 COVID-19 vaccine. The source material was peripheral blood, sampled 28 days after the second AZD1222 dose. This chain uses TRBV5-3 with TRBJ2-7; D is ambiguous. TRBV5-3 is recorded as an ORF, its role being uncertain. CDR3 DNA sequence: TGTGCCAGAAGCTTGCCGGAAGACGGCGAGCAGTACTTC. It translates to CARSLPEDGEQYF.